These 17 T cell receptor beta chains were sequenced from one sample in a study of T cell responses to AZD1222 COVID-19 vaccine (dated by TCRdb to the early 2020s). The time point label on this specimen signifies: baseline before first vaccination. The meaning of the sample's treatment or condition label: meningococcal conjugate vaccine given as trial control. Preparation of the library involved the immunoSEQ multiplex PCR assay. Here the immuneACCESS table is served through TCRdb, limited to in-frame sequences with V and J called. Missing clones are a known gap in these copies; in checked studies unresolved V genes cover under half, and the rest lacks a known reason. Counted in this sample were 130,000 to 150,000 clones; 75% to 90% of them appeared once. 4.1% of the sample comes from the top ten. The specimen was peripheral blood, collected on day 0 of MenACWY control vaccination. Receptor source: an adult in good health.

This clone was seen just once. The CDR3 sequence is CASSPPEPEAFF. CDR3 DNA sequence: TGTGCCAGTTCTCCCCCAGAGCCTGAAGCTTTCTTT. The V gene is TRBV6-5, the J gene TRBJ1-1; D is unclear. The CDR3 loop spans 12 amino acids. Germline V CDR1 and CDR2: MNHEY, SVGAGI. Between the trimmed V and J ends, which lost 9 bases and 6 bases, there was a span of 14 bases.

This clone was counted once. Other nucleotide sequences from this sample produce the same CDR3. The rearrangement uses TRBV19 and TRBJ1-1; D is uncertain. This CDR3 has 11 residues. Trimming cost V 3 bases and J 3 bases, with 2 bases left between them. CDR1 LNHDA and CDR2 SQIVND come from the germline V gene (reference sequence). CDR3 coding DNA: TGTGCCAGTAGTATCTACACTGAAGCTTTCTTT. It translates to CASSIYTEAFF.

This chain joins TRBV30 and TRBJ1-4, with a weak D call TRBD1 (5 bases). Germline V gene sequence: CDR1 GTSNPN, CDR2 SVGIG (reference sequence). With 2 bases removed from V and 4 bases from J, the gap between germline ends came to 17 bases. This CDR3 has 16 residues. CDR3 sequence (DNA): TGTGCCTGGAGTCTGAACGGTGGGACTAGTAATGAAAAACTGTTTTTT. This translates into CAWSLNGGTSNEKLFF.

The rearrangement joins TRBV3-1 (or the pseudogene TRBV3-2) to TRBJ2-2; D is uncertain. The CDR3 has 16 residues. Germline loops: CDR1 LGHDT, CDR2 YNNKEL (reference sequence). Trimming pared 4 bases from V and 1 base from J, leaving 13 bases between. The CDR3 reads CASSPRLSWNTGELFF. The CDR3 DNA sequence: TGTGCCAGCAGCCCCAGGTTATCCTGGAACACCGGGGAGCTGTTTTTT.

The rearrangement links TRBV18 to TRBJ1-6, with a weak D call TRBD1 (6 bases). V was trimmed by 4 bases and J by 0 bases, leaving 28 bases between them. CDR1 is KGHSH, CDR2 LQKENI, per germline. The CDR3 is 22 residues long. The CDR3: CASSLPGKEEPARGSYNSPLHF. The CDR3 bases are TGTGCCAGCTCACTCCCGGGTAAGGAGGAACCCGCCAGGGGCTCCTATAATTCACCCCTCCACTTT.

The chain is built from TRBV11-2 and TRBJ1-1, with 7 positions matching TRBD1. Germline CDR1 and CDR2: SGHAT and FQNNGV. This CDR3 is built from 15 residues. Losses at the gene ends were 2 bases for V and 3 bases for J; bases not matched to a gene: 6. The DNA of the CDR3 is TGTGCCAGCAGCTTAAGGCAGGGGGGGGACACTGAAGCTTTCTTT. It is translated as CASSLRQGGDTEAFF.

The chain links TRBV28 to TRBJ1-6; TRBD1 agrees at 9 bases. V shed 1 base, J shed 4 bases, and the junction held 5 bases outside the gene matches. The germline V gene encodes CDR1 MDHEN and CDR2 SYDVKM. This CDR3 has 17 residues. CDR3 protein: CASSLYRGQMYNSPLHF. CDR3 in DNA: TGTGCCAGCAGTTTATACAGGGGGCAGATGTATAATTCACCCCTCCACTTT.

The chain recombines TRBV6-5 with TRBJ1-4; D possibly corresponds to TRBD1 (6 bases). The V and J ends lost 5 bases and 8 bases respectively, with 18 bases between them. The CDR3 is 15 amino acids. Germline CDR1 is MNHEY and CDR2 is SVGAGI. This CDR3 reads CASSLTGRAREKLFF. For the CDR3, the DNA is TGTGCCAGCAGTCTAACAGGGAGGGCTAGAGAAAAACTGTTTTTT.

The genes are TRBV9 and TRBJ2-1, with D tentatively TRBD2 (5 bases). In germline, CDR1 is SGDLS, CDR2 YYNGEE. The CDR3 is 11 residues long. With 0 bases removed from V and 14 bases from J, the gap between germline ends came to 9 bases. The chain's CDR3 is CASSVGGLKFF. The CDR3 bases are TGTGCCAGCAGCGTAGGTGGACTGAAGTTCTTC.

This clone was recorded only once. The rearrangement joins TRBV3-1 (or the pseudogene TRBV3-2) to TRBJ1-1; the D is unclear. V lost 6 bases, J lost 1 base, and 12 bases lay in between. CDR1 LGHDT and CDR2 YNNKEL come from the germline V gene (reference sequence). There are 14 residues in the CDR3. The CDR3 DNA reads as TGTGCCAGCAGTCCCTTCACTGCGAACACTGAAGCTTTCTTT. Translation gives CASSPFTANTEAFF.

To note about this clone: This sample includes further DNA sequences coding for the same CDR3. V is TRBV12-5 and J is TRBJ2-6; D unclear. CDR3 length: 13 residues. Germline loops: CDR1 LGHNT, CDR2 FRNRAP. V lost 5 bases and J 0 bases, leaving 2 bases between the germline ends. As DNA, the CDR3 is TGTGCTAGTGGTCCCTCTGGGGCCAACGTCCTGACTTTC. It translates to CASGPSGANVLTF.

V gene TRBV23-1 combines with J gene TRBJ2-7, with 9 bases identical to TRBD2. TRBV23-1 falls under the ORF class, with uncertain function. There are 17 residues in the CDR3. After removal of 0 bases from V and 2 bases from J, the junction contained 8 bases not matched to a gene. CDR3 sequence reads: CASSQSVAGGLTYEQYF. Written as DNA, the CDR3 is TGCGCCAGCAGTCAATCTGTGGCGGGGGGGCTTACCTACGAGCAGTACTTC.

The V and J genes are TRBV3-1 (or the pseudogene TRBV3-2) and TRBJ1-5; D is uncertain. CDR1 and CDR2 from the germline V gene are LGHDT and YNNKEL (reference sequence). V was trimmed by 4 bases and J by 4 bases, leaving 8 bases between them. The CDR3 contains 13 residues. CDR3 DNA: TGTGCCAGCAGCCTTGGTCCAAATCAGCCCCAGCATTTT. It translates to CASSLGPNQPQHF.

The genes are TRBV18 and TRBJ1-2; D is perhaps TRBD1 (6 bases). Germline assignment: CDR1 KGHSH and CDR2 LQKENI. V lost 4 bases to trimming and J lost 3 bases, with 9 bases between them. The CDR3 has 13 amino acids. CDR3 protein: CASSLAGDYGYTF. The CDR3 DNA reads TGTGCCAGCTCACTGGCAGGGGACTATGGCTACACCTTC.

This clone has only a few counts. V gene TRBV6-5 combines with J gene TRBJ1-1; the D gene is possibly TRBD1 (5 bases). The CDR3 has 12 amino acids. With 5 bases removed from V and 5 bases from J, the gap between germline ends came to 9 bases. In germline, CDR1 is MNHEY, CDR2 SVGAGI. Here the CDR3 DNA reads TGTGCCAGCAGTCCGGACAAGACTGAAGCTTTCTTT. Its protein is CASSPDKTEAFF.

This clone was counted a few times. The rearrangement uses TRBV18 and TRBJ2-3; no firm D call. The CDR3 loop spans 14 amino acids. Germline V gene data show CDR1 as KGHSH and CDR2 as LQKENI. V gave up 2 bases and J gave up 2 bases, with 8 bases separating them. CDR3 residues: CASSPSKVTDTQYF. The CDR3 DNA is TGTGCCAGCTCACCATCCAAGGTCACAGATACGCAGTATTTT.

J is TRBJ1-1 and V is TRBV9; 7 nucleotides match TRBD1. The V segment lost 0 bases and the J segment 2 bases; nucleotides outside the gene matches: 4. Germline V CDR1 and CDR2: SGDLS, YYNGEE. This CDR3 has 15 residues. The CDR3 region has the DNA TGTGCCAGCAGCGTAGAGGGACAGCAAAACACTGAAGCTTTCTTT. It specifies CASSVEGQQNTEAFF.